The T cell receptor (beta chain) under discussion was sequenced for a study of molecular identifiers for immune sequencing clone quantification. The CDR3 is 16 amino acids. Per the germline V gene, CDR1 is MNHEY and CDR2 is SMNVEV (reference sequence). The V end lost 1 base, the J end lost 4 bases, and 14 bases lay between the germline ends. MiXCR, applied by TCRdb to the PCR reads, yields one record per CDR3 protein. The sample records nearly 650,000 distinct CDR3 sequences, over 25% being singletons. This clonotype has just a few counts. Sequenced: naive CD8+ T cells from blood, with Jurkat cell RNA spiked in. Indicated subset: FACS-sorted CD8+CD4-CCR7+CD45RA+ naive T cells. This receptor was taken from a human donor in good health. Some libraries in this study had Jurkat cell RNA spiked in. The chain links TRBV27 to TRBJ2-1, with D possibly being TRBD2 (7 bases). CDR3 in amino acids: CASSLYRGGIYNEQFF. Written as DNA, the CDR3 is TGTGCCAGCAGTTTATATCGCGGGGGCATATACAATGAGCAGTTCTTC.